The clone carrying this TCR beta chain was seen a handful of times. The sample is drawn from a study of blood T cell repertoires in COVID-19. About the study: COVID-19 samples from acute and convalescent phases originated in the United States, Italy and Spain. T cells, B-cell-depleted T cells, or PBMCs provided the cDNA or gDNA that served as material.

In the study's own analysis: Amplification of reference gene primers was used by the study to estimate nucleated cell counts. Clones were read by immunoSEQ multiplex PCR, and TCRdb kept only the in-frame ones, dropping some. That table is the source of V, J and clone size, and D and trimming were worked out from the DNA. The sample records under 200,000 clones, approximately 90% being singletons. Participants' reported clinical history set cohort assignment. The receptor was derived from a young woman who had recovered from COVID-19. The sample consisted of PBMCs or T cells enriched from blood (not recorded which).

Here the CDR3 reads CASSFRLAAYNEQFF. CDR3 sequence (DNA): TGCGCCAGCAGCTTTCGACTAGCGGCCTACAATGAGCAGTTCTTC. This chain links TRBV5-1 with TRBJ2-1; 9 nucleotides line up with TRBD2. V lost 2 bases to trimming and J lost 2 bases; unmatched junction nucleotides: 2. The CDR3 consists of 15 residues. CDR1 is SGHRS and CDR2 is YFSETQ in the germline V gene.